This record covers a single TCR beta chain. What it recognizes is unknown. With V trimmed by 11 bases and J by 2 bases, 6 bases remained unmatched. Germline V gives CDR1 SNHLY, CDR2 FYNNEI. This CDR3 is 13 amino acids long. The data belong to a study of cytomegalovirus exposure and HLA in healthy donors. General study results and limits: For most TCR sequences rarity was the rule, although some public TCRs occurred in many donors.

Use of 60 Vbeta and 13 Jbeta primers characterized the PCR. This table comes from immunoSEQ multiplex PCR, and its TCRdb copy is limited to in-frame clones, with some not included. Found here are around 150,000 clones, 76% of them singletons; the top ten hold under 1.5%. The specimen was PBMCs. This TCR was sampled from a man between 60 and 75 years old in good health and CMV-seronegative. The chain joins TRBV2 to TRBJ1-5; 7 bases match TRBD1. The DNA of the CDR3 is TGTGCCGCAGCCCAGGGGGGCAATCAGCCCCAGCATTTT. Translating gives CAAAQGGNQPQHF.